Each of the 18 T cell receptor beta chains below was sequenced from the same sample in a study of CD8+CD57+ T cells in acquired aplastic anemia. TCR beta VDJ combinations and CDR3 sequences were profiled from genomic DNA. Via MiXCR, TCRdb re-called the reads, giving one row per CDR3 protein. The table has about 220,000 distinct CDR3 sequences, approximately 35% seen once. Sequenced sample: sorted CD4+, CD8+, or CD8+CD57+ T cells (not recorded which) from PBMCs. These receptors all stem from a human donor in good health, serving as a control.

This chain's CDR3 is CASSEEEGSPSWEQYV. Here the CDR3 DNA reads TGTGCCAGCAGTGAAGAGGAAGGTAGCCCCTCTTGGGAGCAGTACGTC. The rearrangement uses TRBV6-1 and TRBJ2-7; no clear D gene. Trimming took 1 base from V and 7 from J, leaving 20 bases between them. The germline V gene encodes CDR1 MNHNS and CDR2 SASEGT. This CDR3 comprises 16 residues.

The table lists this clonotype with many counts. V usage is TRBV7-8 and J usage is TRBJ2-7; D ambiguous. Germline lookup yields CDR1 SGHVS and CDR2 FQNEAQ. The CDR3 totals 14 residues. V dropped 1 base and J dropped 2 bases, with 9 bases sitting between them. CDR3 loop: CASSLVSGAYEQYF. In nucleotides, the CDR3 is TGTGCCAGCAGCTTAGTTTCAGGCGCCTACGAGCAGTACTTC. The variable domain in full, completed from reference TRBV7-8 and TRBJ2-7, reads GAGVSQSPRYKVAKRGQDVALRCDPISGHVSLFWYQQALGQGPEFLTYFQNEAQLDKSGLPSDRFFAERPEGSVSTLKIQRTQQEDSAVYLCASSLVSGAYEQYFGPGTRLTVT.

At least ten counts were recorded for this clonotype. The chain couples TRBV20-1 to TRBJ1-1; D is possibly TRBD1 (6 bases). Germline V gene sequence: CDR1 DFQATT, CDR2 SNEGSKA (reference sequence). The CDR3 is made up of 15 amino acids. The V end was cut by 1 base, the J end by 1 base, with 13 bases between. The CDR3 loop is CSARGGAGPNTEAFF. The CDR3, as DNA: TGCAGTGCTAGAGGGGGGGCAGGGCCGAACACTGAAGCTTTCTTT.

The rearrangement links TRBV10-3 to TRBJ2-4; D unclear. The CDR3 is 13 amino acids. CDR1 and CDR2 (germline): ENHRY, SYGVKD. Trimming cost V 6 bases and J 0 bases, with 6 bases left between them. In nucleotides, the CDR3 is TGTGCCATCAGGACGGCAGCCAAAAACATTCAGTACTTC. It yields the protein CAIRTAAKNIQYF.

Many counts were recorded for this clonotype. The V call is TRBV7-2, the J call TRBJ1-6, with 8 bases that match TRBD1. CDR3 size: 15 residues. Germline CDR1 is SGHTA and CDR2 is FQGNSA. The V gene end was trimmed by 5 bases and the J gene end by 9 bases; junction bases not matched to a gene: 9. DNA for the CDR3: TGTGCCAGCAGCGGAACAGGGGGGAATGGTTCACCCCTCCACTTT. Protein: CASSGTGGNGSPLHF. The full variable domain, rest sourced from reference TRBV7-2 and TRBJ1-6, is GAGVSQSPSNKVTEKGKDVELRCDPISGHTALYWYRQSLGQGLEFLIYFQGNSAPDKSGLPSDRFSAERTGGSVSTLTIQRTQQEDSAVYLCASSGTGGNGSPLHFGNGTRLTVT.

As for this clonotype: Just one base apart from a much larger clone, this may be a read error. This chain joins TRBV18 and TRBJ1-2; TRBD1 aligns across 9 bases. CDR1 KGHSH and CDR2 LQKENI come from the germline V gene. The CDR3 has 16 amino acids. The CDR3 DNA reads as TGTGCCAGCTTACCATCCGCGACAGGGGGTAACTATGGCTACACCTTC. Translated: CASLPSATGGNYGYTF.

As regards this clonotype: No conserved phenylalanine or tryptophan is present at the end of the CDR3, so a read error is the likely explanation. The chain has TRBV3-1 and TRBJ2-3, with TRBD2 matching over 11 bases. V dropped 1 base and J dropped 2; count of bases not matched to a gene: 8. The CDR3 runs 18 residues. Germline V gene data show CDR1 as LGHDT and CDR2 as YNNKEL (reference sequence). This chain's CDR3 is CASSQGRGSGGVTDTQYS. The DNA of the CDR3 is TGTGCCAGCAGCCAAGGAAGGGGTAGCGGGGGGGTCACAGATACGCAGTATTCT.

This clonotype was seen just once. The chain combines TRBV25-1 with TRBJ1-1; unclear D gene. Trimming cost V 3 bases and J 7 bases, with 12 bases left between them. Germline CDR1 is MGHDK and CDR2 is SYGVNS. This CDR3 contains 13 residues. The DNA of the CDR3 is TGTGCCAGCAGTGATGACGGGTTCGGTGAAGCTTTCTTT. Encoded protein: CASSDDGFGEAFF.

V and J are TRBV12-3 or TRBV12-4 and TRBJ2-3; D not certain. The V end lost 5 bases, the J end lost 1 base, and 19 bases lay between the germline ends. This CDR3 contains 17 residues. The CDR3 DNA sequence: TGTGCCAGCAGTCCACAGAAGGCTAGGCACCGCACAGATACGCAGTATTTT. Amino acid sequence: CASSPQKARHRTDTQYF.

This clonotype was counted ten times or more. The J gene is TRBJ2-3, the V gene TRBV5-1; 7 nucleotides line up with TRBD1. V shed 4 bases and J 6 bases; nucleotides not matched to a gene: 8. Germline values: CDR1 SGHRS, CDR2 YFSETQ. The CDR3 runs to 14 residues. The CDR3 protein is CASSPGQAQDTQYF. The CDR3 DNA sequence: TGCGCCAGCAGCCCTGGACAGGCCCAGGATACGCAGTATTTT.

This clonotype came up many times. This rearrangement joins TRBV5-1 to TRBJ2-7; 12 bases are a match to TRBD1. Trimming took 4 bases from V and 6 from J; bases not matched to a gene: 8. Germline CDR1 is SGHRS and CDR2 is YFSETQ. The CDR3 length is 15 residues. DNA of the CDR3: TGCGCCAGCAGCGACCGGGACAGGGGGCTAACCGAGCAGTACTTC. It codes for CASSDRDRGLTEQYF.

This clonotype was picked up many times. The V and J genes are TRBV7-6 and TRBJ1-4; D ambiguous. Germline-derived CDR1 and CDR2 are SGHVS and FNYEAQ. V was trimmed by 5 bases and J by 6 bases, leaving 10 bases between them. This CDR3 has 13 amino acids. CDR3 in DNA: TGTGCCAGCAGCCCGGGCGTCCATGAAAAACTGTTTTTT. Amino acid sequence: CASSPGVHEKLFF.

This clonotype was seen at least ten times. The gene calls are TRBV27 and TRBJ1-6; D possibly corresponds to TRBD1 (5 bases). V lost 6 bases and J 8 bases, leaving 14 bases between the germline ends. Per the germline V gene, CDR1 is MNHEY and CDR2 is SMNVEV (reference sequence). The CDR3 is 14 amino acids. The CDR3 DNA reads TGTGCCAGCAGCCAATTGGGGCGGGATTCACCCCTCCACTTT. It specifies CASSQLGRDSPLHF.

This chain connects TRBV2 to TRBJ1-5; 8 positions agree with TRBD1. V shed 4 bases and J 1 base; nucleotides not matched to a gene: 6. The V gene's germline CDR1 is SNHLY and CDR2 FYNNEI. CDR3 size: 16 residues. DNA for the CDR3: TGTGCCAGCAGTGGCCGACAGGGGATGAGCAATCAGCCCCAGCATTTT. Protein sequence: CASSGRQGMSNQPQHF.

In this sample, this clonotype turned up a few times. The genes are TRBV14 and TRBJ2-3; 10 bases fit TRBD2. This CDR3 spans 17 amino acids. The trim removed 2 bases at V and 7 bases at J, leaving 12 bases unmatched. The V gene's germline CDR1 is SGHDN and CDR2 FVKESK. The CDR3 reads CASSQLGTSGMTNTQYF. CDR3 in DNA: TGTGCCAGCAGCCAACTTGGCACTAGCGGGATGACAAATACGCAGTATTTT.

This clonotype has a count of ten or more. This chain links TRBV4-1 with TRBJ2-7, with D possibly being TRBD1 or TRBD2 (6 bases each). Looked up from germline, CDR1 is MGHRA and CDR2 is YSYEKL. The CDR3 is 14 amino acids. Between the trimmed V and J ends, which lost 4 bases and 4 bases, there was a span of 14 bases. The CDR3, as DNA: TGCGCCAGCAGCCCTCGGGGGCCAACATACGAGCAGTACTTC. It encodes CASSPRGPTYEQYF.

The chain recombines TRBV12-3 or TRBV12-4 with TRBJ2-5; TRBD2 matches at 11 bases. The CDR3 has 14 amino acids. V lost 4 bases to trimming and J lost 5 bases; unmatched junction nucleotides: 3. CDR3 region: CASSSASGGETQYF. CDR3 DNA: TGTGCCAGCAGTTCCGCTAGCGGGGGGGAGACCCAGTACTTC.

At least ten counts were recorded for this clonotype. The rearrangement joins TRBV7-8 to TRBJ1-4; D may be TRBD1 (6 bases). CDR3 length equals 18 residues. V gave up 6 bases and J gave up 0 bases, with 20 bases separating them. Germline V gives CDR1 SGHVS, CDR2 FQNEAQ. CDR3 coding DNA: TGTGCCAGCAGTTTGAGGCATTTGGGGGCTGCAACTAATGAAAAACTGTTTTTT. It encodes CASSLRHLGAATNEKLFF.